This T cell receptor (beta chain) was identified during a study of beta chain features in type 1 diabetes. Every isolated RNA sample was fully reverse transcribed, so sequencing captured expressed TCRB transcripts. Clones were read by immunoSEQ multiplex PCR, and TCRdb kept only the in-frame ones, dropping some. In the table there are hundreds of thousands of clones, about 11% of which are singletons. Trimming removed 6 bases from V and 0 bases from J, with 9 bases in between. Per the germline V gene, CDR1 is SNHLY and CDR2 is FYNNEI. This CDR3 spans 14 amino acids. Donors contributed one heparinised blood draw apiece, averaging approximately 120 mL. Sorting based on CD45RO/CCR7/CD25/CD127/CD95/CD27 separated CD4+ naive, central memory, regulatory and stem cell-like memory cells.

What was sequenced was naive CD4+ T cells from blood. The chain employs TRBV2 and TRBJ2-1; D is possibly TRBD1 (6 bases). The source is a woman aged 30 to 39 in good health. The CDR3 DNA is TGTGCCAGCAGACAGGGAAGCTCCTACAATGAGCAGTTCTTC. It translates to CASRQGSSYNEQFF.